This T cell receptor (beta chain) originates from a study of cytomegalovirus exposure and HLA in healthy donors. Across the study: The same platform was used for the roughly 120 validation repertoires and the approximately 670 first-cohort repertoires, a later analysis reported.

The assay was immunoSEQ multiplex PCR, and TCRdb's table has in-frame clones only and misses some. In the table there are more than 90,000 clones, 70% to 90% of which are singletons. In the case of this clone: The antigen is unknown.

Regarding the study as a whole: A classifier reportedly called cytomegalovirus status with high sensitivity and specificity. The study labeled 164 TCR beta chains cytomegalovirus-associated. A subsequent analysis found that TCR clusters from the first cohort also tended to co-occur in the 90 to 150 validation repertoires, with 90% to 95% of cluster scores above 0.

This receptor was taken from a man aged 18 to 30 in good health and CMV-seronegative. Sequencing input: PBMCs.

The CDR3, as DNA: TGTGCCAGCAGTCCATTTATGGGACAGGCGTACGAGCAGTACTTC. This sequence encodes CASSPFMGQAYEQYF. The chain employs TRBV6-5 and TRBJ2-7, with 8 nucleotides matching TRBD1. Germline-derived CDR1 and CDR2 are MNHEY and SVGAGI. There are 15 residues in the CDR3. The V and J ends lost 5 bases and 4 bases, in that order; junction bases with no gene match: 10.